One sample yielded the 28 T cell receptor beta chains listed below, sequenced in a study of response to subunit inactivated influenza vaccine. MiXCR, run by TCRdb on the RT-PCR reads, gives a single entry per CDR3 protein. This sample has around 520,000 distinct CDR3 sequences; roughly 25% occur once, and the top ten carry around 2%. This material consisted of CD4+ T cells sorted from PBMCs, taken roughly 5 days after vaccination. These TCRs come from a man aged 50 to 59 who received an inactivated influenza vaccine.

The chain recombines TRBV20-1 with TRBJ1-2; D is undetermined. V lost 5 bases and J lost 7, with 17 bases in between. Germline CDR1 and CDR2: DFQATT and SNEGSKA (reference sequence). This CDR3 contains 13 residues. CDR3 region: CSAHSGQLSGYTF. CDR3 bases: TGCAGTGCTCACTCCGGTCAGCTCAGTGGCTACACCTTC.

V is TRBV20-1 and J is TRBJ2-5; 8 nucleotides align to TRBD2. The CDR3 is 14 residues long. Losses at the gene ends were 3 bases for V and 1 base for J; bases not matched to a gene: 4. The germline V gene encodes CDR1 DFQATT and CDR2 SNEGSKA (reference sequence). CDR3 nucleotide sequence: TGCAGTGCTAGTCGAGCGGGAGTCCAAGAGACCCAGTACTTC. This encodes CSASRAGVQETQYF.

This chain joins TRBV18 and TRBJ2-3; D is possibly TRBD1 (5 bases). The V end lost 0 bases, the J end lost 2 bases, and 12 bases lay between the germline ends. Germline-derived CDR1 and CDR2 are KGHSH and LQKENI. The CDR3 runs to 16 residues. CDR3 in DNA: TGTGCCAGCTCACCACCGAACCAGGGTTTCACAGATACGCAGTATTTT. It encodes CASSPPNQGFTDTQYF.

CDR3 amino acids: CASSYSTGTNYGYTF. For the CDR3, the DNA is TGTGCCAGCAGTTACTCGACAGGGACTAACTATGGCTACACCTTC. This chain links TRBV6-2 or TRBV6-3 with TRBJ1-2, with 7 bases fitting TRBD1. Unmatched junction bases numbered 1, after V lost 0 bases and J lost 0 bases. The CDR3 length is 15 residues. Germline V gives CDR1 MNHEY, CDR2 SVGEGT.

In this sample, this clonotype turned up a few times. The chain employs TRBV5-1 and TRBJ2-1; no clear D gene. This CDR3 is 15 amino acids long. Germline CDR1 SGHRS, CDR2 YFSETQ. Trimming shortened V by 0 bases and J by 1 base, and 8 bases separated the two germline ends. The CDR3 loop is CASSLAGNSYNEQFF. The CDR3 coding sequence is TGCGCCAGCAGCTTGGCGGGCAATTCCTACAATGAGCAGTTCTTC.

This clonotype was observed a few times. The chain has TRBV6-1 and TRBJ2-1; D is perhaps TRBD2 (6 bases). The CDR3 extends over 15 amino acids. Germline V lookup: CDR1 MNHNS, CDR2 SASEGT. Trimming left V 5 bases short and J 4 bases short, with 15 bases between. CDR3 loop: CASSQLAAQYNEQFF. CDR3 nucleotide sequence: TGTGCCAGCAGTCAACTAGCAGCCCAATACAATGAGCAGTTCTTC.

This clonotype was detected only a few times. The chain joins TRBV29-1 to TRBJ2-5; D not resolved. The CDR3 length is 16 residues. Germline assignment: CDR1 SQVTM and CDR2 ANQGSEA. Trimming took off 0 bases at V and 5 bases at J, with 19 bases between the two ends. The CDR3 reads CSVEDPMSGSRETQYF. Here the CDR3 DNA reads TGCAGCGTTGAAGATCCGATGTCCGGGTCTCGGGAGACCCAGTACTTC.

This clonotype was detected only a few times. V usage is TRBV6-1 and J usage is TRBJ2-2; 9 bases match TRBD2. V lost 6 bases, J lost 5 bases, and 7 bases stayed unmatched. CDR1 and CDR2 (germline): MNHNS, SASEGT. The CDR3 is made up of 15 amino acids. CDR3 region: CASRRGRARTGELFF. CDR3 bases: TGTGCCAGCAGGCGCGGGAGGGCGAGGACCGGGGAGCTGTTTTTT.

This chain joins TRBV15 and TRBJ2-4; 9 bases map to TRBD1. The V and J ends lost 11 bases and 7 bases, in that order; junction bases with no gene match: 12. Looked up from germline, CDR1 is LNHNV and CDR2 is YYDKDF (reference sequence). This CDR3 comprises 14 residues. The CDR3 loop reads CAASTDRGTNIQYF. DNA of the CDR3: TGTGCCGCCTCCACGGACAGGGGAACTAACATTCAGTACTTC. Full variable domain (missing parts from reference TRBV15 and TRBJ2-4): DAMVIQNPRYQVTQFGKPVTLSCSQTLNHNVMYWYQQKSSQAPKLLFHYYDKDFNNEADTPDNFQSRRPNTSFCFLDIRSPGLGDTAMYLCAASTDRGTNIQYFGAGTRLSVL.

The CDR3 protein is CASSATGGGRYDEQFF. The DNA of the CDR3 is TGTGCCAGCAGTGCAACAGGTGGCGGCAGATATGATGAGCAGTTCTTC. This chain uses TRBV12-3 or TRBV12-4 with TRBJ2-1; D is perhaps TRBD1 (5 bases). V was trimmed by 5 bases and J by 8 bases, leaving 22 bases between them. The CDR3 loop spans 16 amino acids.

The chain couples TRBV15 to TRBJ1-2; tentative D call: TRBD1 (5 bases). V lost 0 bases and J lost 4, with 9 bases in between. CDR3 length: 14 amino acids. Germline assignment: CDR1 LNHNV and CDR2 YYDKDF (reference sequence). CDR3 sequence reads: CATSRDQGTYGYTF. The DNA of the CDR3 is TGTGCCACCAGCAGAGATCAGGGTACCTATGGCTACACCTTC.

This clonotype has a handful of counts. The chain links TRBV5-1 to TRBJ2-2, with D unclear. Germline V gene lookup returns CDR1 SGHRS and CDR2 YFSETQ. This CDR3 comprises 20 residues. The germline V and J ends were trimmed by 4 bases and 0 bases, with 25 bases remaining between them. CDR3 loop: CASSHPRNLLRVTNTGELFF. In DNA form, the CDR3 reads TGCGCCAGCAGCCACCCCCGAAACCTCCTACGGGTAACGAACACCGGGGAGCTGTTTTTT. The whole variable domain, remainder taken from reference TRBV5-1 and TRBJ2-2, is KAGVTQTPRYLIKTRGQQVTLSCSPISGHRSVSWYQQTPGQGLQFLFEYFSETQRNKGNFPGRFSGRQFSNSRSEMNVSTLELGDSALYLCASSHPRNLLRVTNTGELFFGEGSRLTVL.

The table lists this clonotype with a few counts. The chain recombines TRBV10-3 with TRBJ2-1; the match to TRBD1 covers 10 bases. Trimming removed 6 bases from V and 7 bases from J; junction bases left unmatched: 6. CDR1 ENHRY and CDR2 SYGVKD come from the germline V gene. The CDR3 is made up of 14 amino acids. As DNA, the CDR3 is TGTGCCATCAGGGGGACAGGGGCCGCGAATGAGCAGTTCTTC. Protein: CAIRGTGAANEQFF.

There are a few counts of this clonotype. The V call is TRBV5-1, the J call TRBJ2-5; tentatively, D is TRBD2 (5 bases). In germline, CDR1 is SGHRS, CDR2 YFSETQ. This CDR3 region has 14 residues. Deletions cut 0 bases from V and 2 bases from J, with 8 bases between. CDR3 DNA: TGCGCCAGCAGCTTGGGCAGCGGACAAGAGACCCAGTACTTC. Translated, it gives CASSLGSGQETQYF.

This clonotype came up a few times. V usage is TRBV9 and J usage is TRBJ2-1; 8 nucleotides align to TRBD2. The V segment lost 3 bases and the J segment 8 bases; nucleotides outside the gene matches: 10. This CDR3 spans 15 amino acids. The germline V gene has CDR1 SGDLS and CDR2 YYNGEE. The CDR3 DNA reads TGTGCCAGCAGCGCCCGGGAGGGCCAGGTCGATGAGCAGTTCTTC. This codes for CASSAREGQVDEQFF. The full variable domain, in which reference TRBV9 and TRBJ2-1 provide the parts outside the CDR3, is DSGVTQTPKHLITATGQRVTLRCSPRSGDLSVYWYQQSLDQGLQFLIQYYNGEERAKGNILERFSAQQFPDLHSELNLSSLELGDSALYFCASSAREGQVDEQFFGPGTRLTVL.

This clonotype has just a few counts. V and J are TRBV7-9 and TRBJ2-5; possibly TRBD1 or TRBD2 for D (5 bases each). The ends were cut back, 6 bases at V and 2 bases at J, with 7 bases in the middle. The CDR3 sequence is 12 residues long. Per germline, CDR1 SEHNR and CDR2 FQNEAQ (reference sequence). The DNA of the CDR3 is TGTGCCAGCAGGGGGGTTCAAGAGACCCAGTACTTC. Translation: CASRGVQETQYF. The complete variable domain, with remaining parts taken from reference TRBV7-9 and TRBJ2-5, reads DTGVSQNPRHKITKRGQNVTFRCDPISEHNRLYWYRQTLGQGPEFLTYFQNEAQLEKSRLLSDRFSAERPKGSFSTLEIQRTEQGDSAMYLCASRGVQETQYFGPGTRLLVL.

The J gene is TRBJ2-7, the V gene TRBV6-1; 7 bases are shared with TRBD1. The V gene's germline CDR1 is MNHNS and CDR2 SASEGT. The V segment lost 7 bases and the J segment 2 bases; nucleotides outside the gene matches: 5. The CDR3 length is 13 residues. DNA of the CDR3: TGTGCCAGCAACAACAGGGGAGCCTACGAGCAGTACTTC. This codes for CASNNRGAYEQYF.

This clonotype was detected only a few times. The chain links TRBV7-2 to TRBJ2-5; D is possibly TRBD2 (5 bases). This CDR3 contains 14 residues. The V end was cut by 2 bases, the J end by 3 bases, with 10 bases between. Germline V gene data show CDR1 as SGHTA and CDR2 as FQGNSA. In DNA, the CDR3 is TGTGCCAGCAGCTTACGTGAGAGGGAAGAGACCCAGTACTTC. Protein: CASSLREREETQYF.

This clonotype was found a few times. This chain uses TRBV20-1 with TRBJ1-5, with D hard to call. Germline V gene sequence: CDR1 DFQATT, CDR2 SNEGSKA (reference sequence). This CDR3 is 14 amino acids long. Between the trimmed V and J ends, which lost 3 bases and 5 bases, there was a span of 14 bases. CDR3 in amino acids: CSASVQRWDQPQHF. The CDR3 nucleotides read TGCAGTGCTAGCGTACAACGGTGGGATCAGCCCCAGCATTTT.

This clonotype was counted only a few times. V gene TRBV12-3 or TRBV12-4 combines with J gene TRBJ2-3; D ambiguous. CDR3 size: 14 residues. The germline V and J ends were trimmed by 1 base and 6 bases, with 11 bases remaining between them. The CDR3 protein is CASSLVLTLDTQYF. The CDR3 DNA sequence: TGTGCCAGCAGTTTAGTCCTGACACTTGATACGCAGTATTTT.

V is TRBV6-1 and J is TRBJ2-5; D remains ambiguous. Germline CDR1 and CDR2: MNHNS and SASEGT. Trimming took 6 bases from V and 2 from J, leaving 10 bases between them. This CDR3 region has 13 residues. CDR3 sequence: CASRLRYQETQYF. In nucleotides, the CDR3 is TGTGCCAGCAGACTCAGATATCAAGAGACCCAGTACTTC.

As DNA, the CDR3 is TGTGCCAGCAGCTTAATAGGGACGGACACCGGGGAGCTGTTTTTT. This translates into CASSLIGTDTGELFF. The chain combines TRBV7-9 with TRBJ2-2; D tentatively fits TRBD1 or TRBD2 (5 bases each). CDR3 size: 15 residues. CDR1 is SEHNR and CDR2 is FQNEAQ in the germline V gene (reference sequence). The V and J ends lost 2 bases and 3 bases respectively, with 10 bases between them. Full variable domain (outside the CDR3, taken from reference TRBV7-9 and TRBJ2-2): DTGVSQNPRHKITKRGQNVTFRCDPISEHNRLYWYRQTLGQGPEFLTYFQNEAQLEKSRLLSDRFSAERPKGSFSTLEIQRTEQGDSAMYLCASSLIGTDTGELFFGEGSRLTVL.

This clonotype was seen more than once but under ten times. Germline and junction disagree at one end, which may indicate a read error. V usage is TRBV28 and J usage is TRBJ2-1; TRBD2 agrees at 14 bases. The germline CDR1 and CDR2 sequences are MDHEN and SYDVKM. The CDR3 totals 14 residues. CDR3 in DNA: TGTGCCAGCAGTAAGGGACTAGCGGGAGTTATTGCCGTCTTC. Residues: CASSKGLAGVIAVF.

The rearrangement uses TRBV7-9 and TRBJ2-1; 14 nucleotides match TRBD2. The CDR3 runs 16 residues. Losses at the gene ends were 1 base for V and 10 bases for J; bases not matched to a gene: 6. The V gene's germline CDR1 is SEHNR and CDR2 FQNEAQ (reference sequence). CDR3 sequence: CASSLVPGLAGVEQFF. The DNA of the CDR3 is TGTGCCAGCAGCTTAGTTCCGGGACTAGCGGGGGTGGAGCAGTTCTTC.

This clonotype was found many times. This rearrangement joins TRBV20-1 to TRBJ1-2, with D possibly TRBD1 on 6 matching bases. V lost 6 bases, J lost 4 bases, and 12 bases lay in between. Per germline, CDR1 DFQATT and CDR2 SNEGSKA (reference sequence). The CDR3 loop spans 12 amino acids. The CDR3 nucleotides are TGCAGTGCAGTAGGGGGGAGCTATGGCTACACCTTC. This gives the protein CSAVGGSYGYTF.

The chain uses TRBV5-5 and TRBJ1-1, with D unclear. Germline assignment: CDR1 SGHKS and CDR2 YYEKEE (reference sequence). The V gene lost 9 bases and the J gene lost 2 bases, with 17 bases spanning the gap. CDR3 length: 14 amino acids. This CDR3 is CAIIQRGINTEAFF. CDR3 in DNA: TGTGCCATCATCCAAAGAGGGATCAACACTGAAGCTTTCTTT.

This chain joins TRBV3-1 and TRBJ2-1; tentatively, D is TRBD2 (5 bases). Trimming took off 2 bases at V and 0 bases at J, with 8 bases between the two ends. Germline V gene sequence: CDR1 LGHDT, CDR2 YNNKEL (reference sequence). There are 15 residues in the CDR3. The CDR3 reads CASSQRRSSYNEQFF. The CDR3 region has the DNA TGTGCCAGCAGCCAAAGGAGGAGCTCCTACAATGAGCAGTTCTTC.

This chain joins TRBV20-1 and TRBJ1-2, with D tentatively TRBD1 (5 bases). Germline-derived CDR1 and CDR2 are DFQATT and SNEGSKA (reference sequence). This CDR3 comprises 16 residues. V lost 5 bases, J lost 3 bases, and 22 bases lay in between. Here the CDR3 reads CSAHIPRGARDYGYTF. DNA of the CDR3: TGCAGTGCTCATATACCAAGAGGGGCGAGGGACTATGGCTACACCTTC.